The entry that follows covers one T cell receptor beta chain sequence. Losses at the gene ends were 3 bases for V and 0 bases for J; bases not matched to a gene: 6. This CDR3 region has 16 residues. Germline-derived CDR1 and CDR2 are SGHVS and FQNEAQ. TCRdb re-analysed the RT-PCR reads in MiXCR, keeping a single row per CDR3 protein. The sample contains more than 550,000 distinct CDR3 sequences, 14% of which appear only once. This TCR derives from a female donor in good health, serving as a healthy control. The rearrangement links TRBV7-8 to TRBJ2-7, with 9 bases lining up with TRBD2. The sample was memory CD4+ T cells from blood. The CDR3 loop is CASSFSGSLSSYEQYF. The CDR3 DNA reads TGTGCCAGCAGCTTTAGCGGGAGCCTAAGCTCCTACGAGCAGTACTTC.